The following is a TCR beta chain sequence with its context. Its antigen is currently unknown. This CDR3 comprises 17 residues. J lost 4 bases, V lost 4 bases, and 14 bases had no gene match. The V gene's germline CDR1 is SGHNT and CDR2 YYREEE (reference sequence). Per sorted-subset replicate PCR, input was 150 to 250 ng DNA, representing around 30,000 T cell genomes. This table comes from immunoSEQ multiplex PCR, and its TCRdb copy is limited to in-frame clones, with some not included. The table lists 230,000 or so clones, approximately 65% of them singletons. This entry belongs to a study of shared clonotypes between healthy human individuals. Study results and limitations: Researchers found naive subsets generally carried larger estimated richness than memory subsets. Represented genetic and exposure-history diversity was restricted by having few donors.

Those who donated, Caucasian adults without exception, all lived in Nashville, Tennessee. The chain joins TRBV5-4 to TRBJ2-5, with 9 bases identical to TRBD2. Sequenced: memory CD4+ T cells sorted from blood. As to subset: CD45RA-negative fraction. This sequence was found in a man aged 25-45 years in good health. CDR3 loop: CASSLPGGSGSLETQYF. Here the CDR3 DNA reads TGTGCCAGCAGCCTCCCAGGGGGTAGCGGGAGTCTAGAGACCCAGTACTTC.